Listed here are 32 T cell receptor beta chains from one sample, sequenced in a study of tumor-infiltrating lymphocytes in primary liver carcinoma. TCR beta cDNA came from roughly 450 ng total RNA, primed with a constant-region primer. Three nested multiplex PCR rounds of slightly modified ARM-PCR generated TCR beta libraries. Running roughly 10 cycles apiece, the first two PCR rounds relied on TRBV1-TRBV30 forward primers together with a C-beta reverse primer. TCRdb re-called the multiplex PCR reads with MiXCR, one entry per CDR3 protein. The data show 65,000 to 80,000 distinct CDR3 sequences, with roughly three quarters seen just once and about a quarter held by the top ten. From unsorted bulk tissue weighing about 20-31 mg, DNA and RNA were co-extracted. The sequenced material came from liver tumor tissue from sampling region 4. Subset described: tumor region T4, right-lateral pole. These receptors originate from a man aged 35 to 55 with primary liver carcinoma and hepatitis B virus infection.

As for this clonotype: This is likely a read error, given that the CDR3 carries no conserved phenylalanine or tryptophan at its end. The V gene is TRBV28, the J gene TRBJ2-7, with D possibly matching TRBD1 (6 bases). The CDR3 sequence is 14 residues long. CDR1 is MDHEN and CDR2 is SYDVKM in the germline V gene. CDR3: CASSMQGGVYGQYL. The DNA for the CDR3 is TGTGCCAGCAGCATGCAAGGGGGAGTCTACGGGCAGTACTTA.

For this clonotype: This may be a read error: a much more frequent sequence differs by one nucleotide. The chain carries TRBV5-1 and TRBJ2-7, with D perhaps being TRBD1 or TRBD2 (5 bases each). The V and J ends lost 0 bases and 0 bases respectively, with 13 bases between them. Germline lookup yields CDR1 SGHRS and CDR2 YFSETQ. This CDR3 has 16 amino acids. CDR3 in DNA: TGCGCCAGCAGCTTGGAAGCCGAGGGGAGCTCCTACGAGCAGTACTTC. Protein: CASSLEAEGSSYEQYF.

As regards this clonotype: An end of the junction differs from the germline gene, which may be a read error. The chain carries TRBV6-6 and TRBJ1-6; TRBD1 matches 10 bases. The CDR3 has 15 amino acids. Germline CDR1 and CDR2: MNHNY and SVGAGI (reference sequence). CDR3 DNA: TGTGTCAGCAGATACTCCGGGACAGGGGATTCACCCCTCCACTTT. Translation gives CVSRYSGTGDSPLHF.

This sequence joins TRBV28 and TRBJ2-7; tentative D call: TRBD1 (6 bases). The V and J ends lost 5 bases and 6 bases respectively, with 11 bases between them. Germline CDR1 and CDR2: MDHEN and SYDVKM. CDR3 length equals 12 residues. The CDR3 nucleotides read TGTGCCAGCAGTCCAACAGGGTTCGAGCAGTACTTC. It specifies CASSPTGFEQYF.

Regarding this clonotype: One end of the junction fails to match germline, which may point to a read error. The gene calls are TRBV4-1 and TRBJ2-2; the D call may be TRBD1 or TRBD2 (5 bases each). Germline loops: CDR1 MGHRA, CDR2 YSYEKL. The CDR3 length is 14 residues. In DNA, the CDR3 is TGCACCAGCAGACTATGGGGCCAGGGCGGGGAGCTGTTTTTT. This gives the protein CTSRLWGQGGELFF.

To note about this clonotype: At one of its ends the junction is not consistent with the germline gene, which may arise from a read error. The genes are TRBV11-1 and TRBJ2-3; D perhaps matches TRBD1 (6 bases). The CDR3 is 16 amino acids. CDR1 SGHAT and CDR2 FQDESV come from the germline V gene (reference sequence). The CDR3 sequence: CVSSRRGHYPTDTQYF. Written as DNA, the CDR3 is TGTGTCAGCAGCCGCAGGGGTCACTACCCCACAGACACGCAGTATTTT.

In regard to this clonotype: A read error may account for a junction end that differs from germline. Written as DNA, the CDR3 is TGTGCCTGCAGCTTAGTGGCGCTAGAGGGAACCGGGGGGCTGTTTTTT. Translated: CACSLVALEGTGGLFF. The chain has TRBV11-2 and TRBJ2-2; possibly TRBD2 for D (6 bases). CDR3 length: 16 residues. CDR1 and CDR2 (germline): SGHAT, FQNNGV.

This clonotype has a count of ten or more. The chain links TRBV12-3 or TRBV12-4 to TRBJ2-7; 11 bases fit TRBD2. V lost 2 bases to trimming and J lost 4 bases; unmatched junction nucleotides: 4. CDR3 length: 15 amino acids. The CDR3 region is CASSLSTSGMYEQYF. The CDR3 DNA is TGTGCCAGCAGTTTATCGACTAGCGGGATGTACGAGCAGTACTTC.

As regards this clonotype: The CDR3 ends on some other residue instead of the conserved phenylalanine or tryptophan, so this is likely a read error. The DNA is omitted, as the CDR3 cannot be located on it reliably, and the CDR3 follows TCRdb's listing. V and J are TRBV11-2 and TRBJ2-5. The germline gives CDR1 SGHAT, CDR2 FQNNGV. The CDR3 region is 13 residues in length, termini included. The CDR3 sequence: CASSNRRTETKYI.

Concerning this clonotype itself: The junction departs from the called germline gene at one end, perhaps through a read error. The chain employs TRBV4-2 and TRBJ2-3; tentatively, D is TRBD2 (5 bases). Germline assignment: CDR1 LGHNA and CDR2 YNFKEQ. CDR3 length: 13 residues. CDR3 protein: CASSQDLGDAQYF. The CDR3 DNA reads TGTGCCAGTAGCCAAGACTTGGGAGATGCGCAGTATTTT.

This clonotype was detected ten times or more. The CDR3 region is CASSKTSGAETQYF. The DNA of the CDR3 is TGTGCCAGCAGCAAAACTAGCGGCGCTGAGACCCAGTACTTC. The rearrangement joins TRBV28 to TRBJ2-5; 8 bases map to TRBD2. The CDR3 totals 14 residues. J was trimmed by 5 bases and V by 6 bases; bases with no gene match: 8. Per germline, CDR1 MDHEN and CDR2 SYDVKM. The full variable domain, completed using reference TRBV28 and TRBJ2-5, is DVKVTQSSRYLVKRTGEKVFLECVQDMDHENMFWYRQDPGLGLRLIYFSYDVKMKEKGDIPEGYSVSREKKERFSLILESASTNQTSMYLCASSKTSGAETQYFGPGTRLLVL.

This clonotype has a count of ten or more. This chain joins TRBV4-1 and TRBJ2-1; 7 bases fit TRBD2. This CDR3 has 16 residues. V lost 1 base to trimming and J lost 4 bases; unmatched junction nucleotides: 7. Germline V gene data show CDR1 as MGHRA and CDR2 as YSYEKL. The CDR3 DNA reads as TGCGCCAGCAGCCAAGTTCGGCTAGCGGTGTACAATGAGCAGTTCTTC. Its protein is CASSQVRLAVYNEQFF.

For this clonotype: Mismatch with germline at one junction end may stem from a read error. This chain connects TRBV6-5 to TRBJ2-7, with D uncertain. CDR1 and CDR2 (germline): MNHEY, SVGAGI. The CDR3 is made up of 11 amino acids. The CDR3 bases are TGCGCCAGCAGATACGGAGAGTATCAGTACTTC. Its protein is CASRYGEYQYF.

About this clonotype itself: A much larger clone is a single base away; this may be a read error. This chain uses TRBV6-6 with TRBJ2-7; TRBD2 aligns across 14 bases. Germline values: CDR1 MNHNY, CDR2 SVGAGI (reference sequence). The CDR3 runs 19 residues. The CDR3 DNA follows: TGTGCCAGCAGTTATCGGGCGGGGGGGACTAGCGGGAGCGGGTACGAGAAGTACTTC. Its translation is CASSYRAGGTSGSGYEKYF.

A remark on this clonotype: One junction end does not reproduce the germline sequence, and a read error may be involved. The chain uses TRBV30 and TRBJ2-3; no clear D gene. This CDR3 has 12 amino acids. Per germline, CDR1 GTSNPN and CDR2 SVGIG (reference sequence). The CDR3 loop reads CAWSVLANTQYF. The CDR3 nucleotides are TGTGCGTGGAGTGTACTGGCAAATACGCAGTATTTT.

A note on this clonotype: The junction and the germline gene differ at one end; a read error may be behind it. V gene TRBV4-2 combines with J gene TRBJ2-7; the D gene could be TRBD1 or TRBD2 (6 bases each). This CDR3 has 14 amino acids. Germline loops: CDR1 LGHNA, CDR2 YNFKEQ. Written as DNA, the CDR3 is TGTGCCAGCAGCCAAGATATCTTGGGGGGCGAGCGGTATTTC. The encoded protein is CASSQDILGGERYF.

The rearrangement uses TRBV12-3 or TRBV12-4 and TRBJ2-7; D may correspond to TRBD1 or TRBD2 (5 bases each). The CDR3 spans 15 residues. The V and J ends lost 8 bases and 3 bases respectively, with 20 bases between them. CDR3 in DNA: TGTGCCAGCGGGGGAATAGCAGGAGTTTTCTACGAGCAGTACTTC. It translates to CASGGIAGVFYEQYF.

This clonotype was seen once. One end of the junction does not line up with germline, which may come from a read error. J is TRBJ2-7 and V is TRBV12-3 or TRBV12-4; the D gene is possibly TRBD1 (5 bases). The CDR3 is 13 residues long. The CDR3 DNA is TGTGCCAGTTTTGTAGGGCCAGGGTACGAACAGTACTTC. Translation gives CASFVGPGYEQYF.

For this clonotype: A junction end diverges from the germline sequence, so it may reflect a read error. The chain joins TRBV11-2 to TRBJ2-7; 11 bases map to TRBD2. The CDR3 has 18 amino acids. Germline values: CDR1 SGHAT, CDR2 FQNNGV. The CDR3 region is CARSLSVGVAGGEYEQYF. The CDR3 DNA reads as TGTGCCAGGAGCTTATCCGTTGGAGTAGCGGGAGGGGAGTACGAGCAGTACTTC.

Note on this clonotype: One end of the junction is discordant with germline, which a read error may explain. The chain is built from TRBV6-1 and TRBJ2-7, with D possibly matching TRBD2 (5 bases). This CDR3 has 14 amino acids. Per the germline V gene, CDR1 is MNHNS and CDR2 is SASEGT. CDR3 sequence (DNA): TGCGCCAGCGGCCTCCGGGATAAAACCTACGAGCAGTACTTC. This codes for CASGLRDKTYEQYF.

This clonotype was picked up many times. The chain combines TRBV5-4 with TRBJ2-2, with 7 bases fitting TRBD1. The J segment lost 2 bases and the V segment lost 4 bases, leaving 5 bases of the junction unmatched. The CDR3 has 15 amino acids. The germline CDR1 and CDR2 sequences are SGHNT and YYREEE (reference sequence). For the CDR3, the DNA is TGTGCCAGCAGCCCTCAGGGGGTTAACACCGGGGAGCTGTTTTTT. This translates into CASSPQGVNTGELFF.

Of note for this clonotype: Without the conserved terminal phenylalanine or tryptophan, this CDR3 likely stems from a read error. CDR3 sequence (DNA): TGCGCCAACACCTTGGGGGGAAGCTCTACTGAAGCTTTCCTT. It is translated as CANTLGGSSTEAFL. V and J are TRBV5-1 and TRBJ1-1; tentative D call: TRBD1 (5 bases). The CDR3 totals 14 residues. CDR1 and CDR2 from the germline V gene are SGHRS and YFSETQ. The V and J ends lost 9 bases and 5 bases respectively, with 20 bases between them.

This clonotype was seen repeatedly, ten times or more. J is TRBJ2-1 and V is TRBV6-5; D call uncertain. Germline V gives CDR1 MNHEY, CDR2 SVGAGI. V lost 6 bases and J 1 base, leaving 10 bases between the germline ends. The CDR3 has 14 residues. CDR3 in amino acids: CASRDPGSYNEQFF. In nucleotides, the CDR3 is TGTGCCAGCAGGGATCCCGGGTCCTACAATGAGCAGTTCTTC.

A note on this clonotype: Germline is not matched at one junction end, which may reflect a read error. This chain joins TRBV5-6 and TRBJ2-1; D remains ambiguous. The CDR3 is made up of 16 amino acids. Germline V gene lookup returns CDR1 SGHDT and CDR2 YYEEEE. CDR3 in DNA: TGTGCCAGCAGCTTGGAGTGCGGAAGCTCCTACAATGGGCAGTTCTTC. This sequence encodes CASSLECGSSYNGQFF. Full variable domain (remainder filled in from reference TRBV5-6 and TRBJ2-1): DAGVTQSPTHLIKTRGQQVTLRCSPKSGHDTVSWYQQALGQGPQFIFQYYEEEERQRGNFPDRFSGHQFPNYSSELNVNALLLGDSALYLCASSLECGSSYNGQFFGPGTRLTVL.

Worth noting for this clonotype: A single base separates this from a much larger clone, so it may be a read error. This rearrangement joins TRBV6-5 to TRBJ2-7, with D possibly matching TRBD1 (6 bases). The CDR3 spans 14 residues. Germline values: CDR1 MNHEY, CDR2 SVGAGI. The DNA for the CDR3 is TGTGCCAGCAGTCGGGGCAGGGGAGATTACGGGCAGTACTTC. Translating gives CASSRGRGDYGQYF.

The chain employs TRBV11-2 and TRBJ2-5, with D maybe TRBD1 (6 bases). Per the germline V gene, CDR1 is SGHAT and CDR2 is FQNNGV. This CDR3 spans 17 amino acids. Here the CDR3 reads CVSSSVSGGSRQETQYF. The CDR3 DNA reads TGTGTCAGTAGCTCAGTCAGTGGGGGCAGTCGGCAAGAGACCCAGTACTTC.

Notes on this clonotype: It is likely a read error, because the conserved phenylalanine at the end of the CDR3 is missing. The V and J genes are TRBV10-3 and TRBJ2-1, with TRBD2 identical over 9 bases. The CDR3 contains 15 residues. V lost 7 bases to trimming and J lost 7 bases; unmatched junction nucleotides: 11. Per the germline V gene, CDR1 is ENHRY and CDR2 is SYGVKD. CDR3 coding DNA: TGTGCCATCAATGTTGGAGCGGGAGGTCAAAATGAGCAGTTCATC. It yields the protein CAINVGAGGQNEQFI.

Details on this clonotype: Germline and junction disagree at one end, which may indicate a read error. The chain joins TRBV6-6 to TRBJ1-1; 9 nucleotides line up with TRBD1. The CDR3 consists of 14 residues. CDR1 and CDR2 from the germline V gene are MNHNY and SVGAGI (reference sequence). CDR3 protein: CASSPGQGNTGAFF. The CDR3 DNA follows: TGTGCCAGCAGTCCGGGACAGGGTAACACTGGAGCTTTCTTC.

Turning to this clonotype: The junction differs from germline at one of its ends, possibly a read error. The rearrangement links TRBV6-1 to TRBJ2-7, with D uncertain. Germline V lookup: CDR1 MNHNS, CDR2 SASEGT. The CDR3 is 12 residues long. CDR3 sequence reads: CASSNGSYEQYF. CDR3 nucleotides: TGTGCCAGCAGTAACGGATCCTACGAGCAGTACTTT.

The chain employs TRBV29-1 and TRBJ2-5; possible D gene TRBD1, 5 bases. Germline V lookup: CDR1 SQVTM, CDR2 ANQGSEA. The CDR3 contains 14 residues. V lost 5 bases and J lost 2, with 15 bases in between. CDR3: CSVRSWTLQETQYF. The CDR3 DNA reads as TGCAGCGTTAGGAGCTGGACACTTCAAGAGACCCAGTACTTC.

Turning to this clonotype: Relative to the germline gene, one junction end is altered; a read error may explain this. CDR3 DNA: TGTGCCAGCACCTCGGAGGACAGCAGCAATCAGCCCCACCATTTT. This translates into CASTSEDSSNQPHHF. This chain links TRBV7-8 with TRBJ1-5; D may be TRBD1 (6 bases). The CDR3 length is 15 residues. Germline values: CDR1 SGHVS, CDR2 FQNEAQ.

This clonotype was seen many times. The J gene is TRBJ2-5, the V gene TRBV12-3 or TRBV12-4; 7 bases fit TRBD2. J lost 4 bases, V lost 5 bases, and 13 bases had no gene match. The CDR3 runs to 16 residues. The DNA for the CDR3 is TGTGCCAGCAGTCCCCAGGGAGCGGGGCTGGGAGAGACCCAGTACTTC. Amino acid sequence: CASSPQGAGLGETQYF.